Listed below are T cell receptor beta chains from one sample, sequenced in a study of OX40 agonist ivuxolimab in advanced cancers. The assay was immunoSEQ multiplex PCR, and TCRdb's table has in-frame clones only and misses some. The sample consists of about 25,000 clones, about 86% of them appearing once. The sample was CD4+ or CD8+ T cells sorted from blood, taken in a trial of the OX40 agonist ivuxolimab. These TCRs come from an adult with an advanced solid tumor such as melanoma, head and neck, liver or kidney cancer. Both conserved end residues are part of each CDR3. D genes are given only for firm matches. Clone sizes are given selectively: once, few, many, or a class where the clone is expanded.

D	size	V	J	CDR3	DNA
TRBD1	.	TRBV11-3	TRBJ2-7	CASSTGEEQYF	TGTGCCAGCAGCACAGGGGAAGAGCAGTACTTC
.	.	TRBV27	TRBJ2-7	CASSFSGGGEQYF	TGTGCCAGCAGTTTTTCAGGGGGGGGCGAGCAGTACTTC
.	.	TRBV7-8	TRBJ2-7	CASSSRTAYEQYF	TGTGCCAGCAGCTCACGGACAGCTTACGAGCAGTACTTC
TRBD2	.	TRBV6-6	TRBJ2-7	CASSSRGVPPFREQYF	TGTGCCAGCAGTAGCCGGGGGGTTCCCCCCTTTCGCGAGCAGTACTTC
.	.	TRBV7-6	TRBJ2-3	CASSLAPTDTQYF	TGTGCCAGCAGCTTAGCGCCCACAGATACGCAGTATTTT
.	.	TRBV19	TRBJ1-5	CASSIGQGNQPQHF	TGTGCCAGTAGTATAGGGCAAGGCAATCAGCCCCAGCATTTT
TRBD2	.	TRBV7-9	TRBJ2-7	CASSEGLAGYEQYF	TGTGCCAGCAGCGAAGGGCTAGCGGGGTACGAGCAGTACTTC
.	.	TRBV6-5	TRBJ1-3	CASSPDNHSGNTIYF	TGTGCCAGCAGCCCGGACAACCACTCTGGAAACACCATATATTTT
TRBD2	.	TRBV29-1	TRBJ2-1	CSVEGGSYNEQFF	TGCAGCGTTGAGGGGGGGTCCTACAATGAGCAGTTCTTC
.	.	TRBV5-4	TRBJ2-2	CASSLEGGTNTGELFF	TGTGCCAGCAGCTTGGAGGGCGGAACGAACACCGGGGAGCTGTTTTTT
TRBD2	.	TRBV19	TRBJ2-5	CASSIVSGGAPETQYF	TGTGCCAGTAGTATAGTAAGCGGGGGGGCCCCAGAGACCCAGTACTTC
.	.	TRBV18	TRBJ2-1	CASSPQPYNEQFF	TGTGCCAGCTCGCCACAGCCGTACAATGAGCAGTTCTTC
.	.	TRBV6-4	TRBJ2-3	CASSDSGGNTDTQYF	TGTGCCAGCAGTGACTCGGGGGGTAACACAGATACGCAGTATTTT
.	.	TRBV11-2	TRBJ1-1	CASSPQGYATEAFF	TGTGCCAGCAGCCCACAGGGTTATGCTACTGAAGCTTTCTTT
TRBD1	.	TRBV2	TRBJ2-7	CASRESTGASYEQYF	TGTGCCAGCAGGGAGTCGACAGGGGCCTCCTACGAGCAGTACTTC
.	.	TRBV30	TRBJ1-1	CAWSDPGTEAFF	TGTGCCTGGAGTGATCCCGGGACAGAAGCTTTCTTT
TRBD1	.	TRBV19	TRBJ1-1	CASSARSTGHTEAFF	TGTGCCAGTAGTGCCCGCTCGACAGGGCACACTGAAGCTTTCTTT
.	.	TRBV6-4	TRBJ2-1	CASSAAGTGYNEQFF	TGTGCCAGCAGTGCCGCCGGGACGGGTTACAATGAGCAGTTCTTC
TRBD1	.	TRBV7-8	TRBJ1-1	CASSPGQGTTEAFF	TGTGCCAGCAGCCCGGGACAGGGGACCACTGAAGCTTTCTTT
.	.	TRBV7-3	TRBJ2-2	CASSLIGSTGELFF	TGTGCCAGCAGCTTAATAGGGTCCACCGGGGAGCTGTTTTTT
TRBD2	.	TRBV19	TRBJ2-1	CASSSSGGQGEQFF	TGTGCCAGTAGCTCTAGCGGGGGCCAGGGTGAGCAGTTCTTC
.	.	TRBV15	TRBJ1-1	CATSRQKNTEAFF	TGTGCCACCAGCAGACAGAAGAACACTGAAGCTTTCTTT
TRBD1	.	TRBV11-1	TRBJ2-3	CASSPGQGRKGTDTQYF	TGTGCCAGCAGCCCGGGACAGGGAAGGAAGGGCACAGATACGCAGTATTTT
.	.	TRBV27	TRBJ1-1	CASSLSRGAPEAFF	TGTGCCAGCAGTTTATCACGGGGCGCGCCTGAAGCTTTCTTT
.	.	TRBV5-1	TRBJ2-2	CASSFEGVGTGELFF	TGCGCCAGCAGCTTTGAGGGAGTAGGGACCGGGGAGCTGTTTTTT
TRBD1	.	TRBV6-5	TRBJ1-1	CASSYETGTGNTEAFF	TGTGCCAGCAGTTACGAGACCGGGACAGGAAACACTGAAGCTTTCTTT
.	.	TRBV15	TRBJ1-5	CATSRDRGEPQHF	TGTGCCACCAGCAGAGATCGGGGGGAGCCCCAGCATTTT
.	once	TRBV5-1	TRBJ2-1	CASSLKLADTYNEQFF	TGCGCCAGCAGCTTGAAGTTAGCGGACACCTACAATGAGCAGTTCTTC
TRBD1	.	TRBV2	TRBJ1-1	CASREQGGHTEAFF	TGTGCCAGCAGGGAACAGGGGGGCCACACTGAAGCTTTCTTT
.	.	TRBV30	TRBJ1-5	CAWSVGDTQPQHF	TGTGCCTGGAGTGTAGGCGACACGCAGCCCCAGCATTTT